One sample yielded the 10 T cell receptor beta chains listed below, sequenced in a study of blood T cells in healthy people across ages. A sample-barcoded 5' primer and a J-beta primer mix were used in a second PCR of roughly 7 to 12 cycles. TCRdb re-derived calls from the 5' RACE reads in MiXCR, one entry per CDR3 protein. The sample lists over 550,000 distinct CDR3 sequences; approximately 30% were seen once. The material sequenced was blood. The source of these receptors is an elderly woman in good health.

The chain joins TRBV7-6 to TRBJ2-5; D may be TRBD1 (6 bases). Germline values: CDR1 SGHVS, CDR2 FNYEAQ. The CDR3 contains 15 residues. The V gene lost 2 bases and the J gene lost 5 bases, with 15 bases spanning the gap. The CDR3, as DNA: TGTGCCAGCAGCTTAAGTCAGGGGAAATTGGAGACCCAGTACTTC. Protein product: CASSLSQGKLETQYF.

The genes are TRBV9 and TRBJ1-6; TRBD1 matches 7 bases. Germline V CDR1 and CDR2: SGDLS, YYNGEE. The junction had 10 bases not matched to a gene; V was cut back by 7 bases and J by 9 bases. The CDR3 totals 14 residues. The CDR3 spells CASGAGQNFSPLHF. CDR3 bases: TGTGCCAGCGGGGCGGGACAGAACTTTTCACCCCTCCACTTT.

This clonotype was found many times. V usage is TRBV6-5 and J usage is TRBJ1-4; 7 bases are shared with TRBD1. Germline V lookup: CDR1 MNHEY, CDR2 SVGAGI. The V gene end was trimmed by 8 bases and the J gene end by 5 bases; junction bases not matched to a gene: 5. This CDR3 is built from 13 residues. The CDR3 reads CASGDRLNEKLFF. Here the CDR3 DNA reads TGTGCCAGCGGGGACAGACTAAATGAAAAACTGTTTTTT.

The chain carries TRBV7-2 and TRBJ2-3; 9 nucleotides match TRBD1. The germline V gene has CDR1 SGHTA and CDR2 FQGNSA. After removal of 6 bases from V and 5 bases from J, the junction contained 6 bases not matched to a gene. This CDR3 is built from 14 residues. The CDR3 protein is CASSLTGGEDTQYF. CDR3 bases: TGTGCCAGCAGTCTGACAGGGGGGGAAGATACGCAGTATTTT.

There are a few counts of this clonotype. V usage is TRBV30 and J usage is TRBJ2-7; 10 nucleotides line up with TRBD1. Germline loops: CDR1 GTSNPN, CDR2 SVGIG (reference sequence). The CDR3 sequence is 13 residues long. V gave up 2 bases and J gave up 10 bases; unmatched junction bases: 8. The chain's CDR3 is CAWSSGTGDGQYF. DNA for the CDR3: TGTGCCTGGAGTTCCGGGACAGGGGATGGTCAGTACTTC.

This clonotype occurred many times. The genes are TRBV7-2 and TRBJ2-1; 8 bases are shared with TRBD1. V lost 2 bases, J lost 4 bases, and 16 bases stayed unmatched. The CDR3 runs to 19 residues. Germline values: CDR1 SGHTA, CDR2 FQGNSA. The CDR3 is CASSLNPTGVLEEYNEQFF. The CDR3 nucleotides are TGTGCCAGCAGCTTAAACCCGACAGGGGTCTTAGAGGAGTACAATGAGCAGTTCTTC.

About this clonotype itself: This may come from a read error, since a much larger clone is one base off. This chain connects TRBV7-2 to TRBJ2-2, with 8 bases aligning to TRBD2. Germline CDR1 reads SGHTA; CDR2 reads FQGNSA. The CDR3 totals 17 residues. The CDR3 DNA follows: TGTGCCAGCAGCTTCCTTGCGCGGGGGGTTAACACCGGGGAGCTGTTGTTT. It yields the protein CASSFLARGVNTGELLF.

About this clonotype: A read error may account for a junction end that differs from germline. The V gene is TRBV6-6, the J gene TRBJ2-2; the match to TRBD2 covers 10 bases. CDR1 MNHNY and CDR2 SVGAGI come from the germline V gene (reference sequence). CDR3 length: 15 amino acids. Here the CDR3 DNA reads TGTGCCAGCAGTAGGGGGACTAGCGTAACCGGGGAGCGGTTTTTT. This sequence encodes CASSRGTSVTGERFF.

The count of this clonotype is one. The chain has TRBV20-1 and TRBJ2-2, with unresolved D. Germline V gene sequence: CDR1 DFQATT, CDR2 SNEGSKA (reference sequence). The CDR3 length is 13 residues. Deletions cut 1 base from V and 5 bases from J, with 8 bases between. The CDR3 here is CSARVGRTGELFF. CDR3 sequence (DNA): TGCAGTGCTAGAGTCGGTAGGACCGGGGAGCTGTTTTTT.

Remarks on this clonotype: A much larger clonotype is one base distant, so this may be a read error. The V and J genes are TRBV11-2 and TRBJ2-7, with D possibly being TRBD1 (5 bases). The length of the CDR3 is 10 residues. Between the trimmed V and J ends, which lost 5 bases and 8 bases, there was a span of 7 bases. From germline, CDR1 is SGHAT and CDR2 FQNNGV. CDR3 region: CASSKDKQYF. The CDR3, as DNA: TGTGCCAGCAGCAAGGACAAGCAGTACTTC. Full variable domain (remainder filled in from reference TRBV11-2 and TRBJ2-7): EAGVAQSPRYKIIEKRQSVAFWCNPISGHATLYWYQQILGQGPKLLIQFQNNGVVDDSQLPKDRFSAERLKGVDSTLKIQPAKLEDSAVYLCASSKDKQYFGPGTRLTVT.